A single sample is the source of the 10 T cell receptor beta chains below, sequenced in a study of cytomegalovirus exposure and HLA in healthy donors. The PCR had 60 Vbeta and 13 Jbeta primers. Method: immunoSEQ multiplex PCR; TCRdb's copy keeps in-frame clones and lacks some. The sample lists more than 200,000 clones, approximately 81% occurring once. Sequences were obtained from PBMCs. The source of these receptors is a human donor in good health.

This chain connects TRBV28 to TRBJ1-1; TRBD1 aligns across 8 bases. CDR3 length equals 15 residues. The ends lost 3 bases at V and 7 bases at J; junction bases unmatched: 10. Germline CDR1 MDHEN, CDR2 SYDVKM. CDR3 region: CASSFPGQGAVEAFF. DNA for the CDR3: TGTGCCAGCAGTTTCCCGGGGCAGGGGGCTGTTGAAGCTTTCTTT. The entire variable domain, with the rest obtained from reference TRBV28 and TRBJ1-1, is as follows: DVKVTQSSRYLVKRTGEKVFLECVQDMDHENMFWYRQDPGLGLRLIYFSYDVKMKEKGDIPEGYSVSREKKERFSLILESASTNQTSMYLCASSFPGQGAVEAFFGQGTRLTVV.

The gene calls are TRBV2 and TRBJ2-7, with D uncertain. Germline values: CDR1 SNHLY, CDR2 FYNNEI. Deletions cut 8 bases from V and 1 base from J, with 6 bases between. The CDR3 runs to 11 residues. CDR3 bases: TGTGCCAGCGCGGCGTCCTACGAGCAGTACTTC. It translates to CASAASYEQYF.

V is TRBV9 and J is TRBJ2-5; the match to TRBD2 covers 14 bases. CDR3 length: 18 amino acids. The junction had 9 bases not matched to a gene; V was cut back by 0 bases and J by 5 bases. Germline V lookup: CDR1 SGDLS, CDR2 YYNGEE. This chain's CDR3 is CASSVVGSGLAGVETQYF. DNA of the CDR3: TGTGCCAGCAGCGTAGTGGGTTCGGGACTAGCGGGAGTTGAGACCCAGTACTTC.

The DNA for the CDR3 is TGTGCCAGCAGCCCCCCCACAGCGGACGAGCAGTACTTC. The encoded protein is CASSPPTADEQYF. The genes are TRBV5-4 and TRBJ2-7; perhaps TRBD2 as D (5 bases). The CDR3 covers 13 residues. V shed 4 bases and J shed 5 bases, with 13 bases lying between them. Germline CDR1 reads SGHNT; CDR2 reads YYREEE (reference sequence).

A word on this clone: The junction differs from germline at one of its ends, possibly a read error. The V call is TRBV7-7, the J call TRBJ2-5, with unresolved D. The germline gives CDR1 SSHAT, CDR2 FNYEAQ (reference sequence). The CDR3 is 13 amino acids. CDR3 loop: CASSFSVQETQYF. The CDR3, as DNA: TGTGCTAGCAGCTTCTCCGTCCAAGAGACCCAGTACTTC.

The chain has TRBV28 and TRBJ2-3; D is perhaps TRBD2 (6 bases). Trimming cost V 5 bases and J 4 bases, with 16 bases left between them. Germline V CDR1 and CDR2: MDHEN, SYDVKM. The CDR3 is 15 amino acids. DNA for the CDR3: TGTGCCAGCAGTGGTAGCGGACTCGGGGCAGATACGCAGTATTTT. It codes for CASSGSGLGADTQYF. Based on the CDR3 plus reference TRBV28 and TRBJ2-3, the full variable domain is DVKVTQSSRYLVKRTGEKVFLECVQDMDHENMFWYRQDPGLGLRLIYFSYDVKMKEKGDIPEGYSVSREKKERFSLILESASTNQTSMYLCASSGSGLGADTQYFGPGTRLTVL.

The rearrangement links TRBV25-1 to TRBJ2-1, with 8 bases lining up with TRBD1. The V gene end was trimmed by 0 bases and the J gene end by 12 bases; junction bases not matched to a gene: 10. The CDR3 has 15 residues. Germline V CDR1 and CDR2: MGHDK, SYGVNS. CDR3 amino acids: CASSEYLGRGQGQFF. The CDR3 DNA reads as TGTGCCAGCAGTGAATATTTGGGCAGGGGGCAGGGGCAGTTCTTC.

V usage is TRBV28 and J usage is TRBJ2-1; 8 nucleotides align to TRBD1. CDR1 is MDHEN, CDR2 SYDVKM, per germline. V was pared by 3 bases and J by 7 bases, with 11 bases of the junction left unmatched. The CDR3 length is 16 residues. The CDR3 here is CASSFTYGQGLNEQFF. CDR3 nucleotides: TGTGCCAGCAGTTTCACGTATGGACAGGGCTTAAATGAGCAGTTCTTC.

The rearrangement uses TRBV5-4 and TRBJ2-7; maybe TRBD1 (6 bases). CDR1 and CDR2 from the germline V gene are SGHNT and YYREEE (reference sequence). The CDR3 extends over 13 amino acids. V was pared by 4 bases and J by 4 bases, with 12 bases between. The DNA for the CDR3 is TGTGCCAGCAGCCCCGGGACACCTTACGAGCAGTACTTC. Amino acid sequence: CASSPGTPYEQYF.

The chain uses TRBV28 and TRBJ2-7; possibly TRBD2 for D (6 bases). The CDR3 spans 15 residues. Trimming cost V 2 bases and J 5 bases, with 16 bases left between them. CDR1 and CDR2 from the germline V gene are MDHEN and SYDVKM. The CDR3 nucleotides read TGTGCCAGCAGTTTACTAGCGCACACCTTGGACGAGCAGTACTTC. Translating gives CASSLLAHTLDEQYF.